This T cell receptor (beta chain) stems from a study of T cells in Graves' hyperthyroidism and ophthalmopathy. The CDR3 consists of 15 residues. J was trimmed by 5 bases and V by 4 bases; bases with no gene match: 7. CDR1 and CDR2 from the germline V gene are KGHDR and SFDVKD. In its sample, this clonotype was seen many times. Amplification targeted TCR beta CDR3 regions from RNA transcripts. HTBI primers were the set used in a first-round RT-PCR of the TCR CDR3. TCRdb called the multiplex PCR reads again in MiXCR, with one record for every CDR3 protein. The sample lists some 200,000 distinct CDR3 sequences; 17% were seen once. The diagnostic basis comprised clinical symptoms, serum thyroxine and TRAb, thyroid ultrasound and orbital computed tomography.

The rearrangement joins TRBV24-1 to TRBJ2-3; 8 bases match TRBD2. The source of this sequence is a man aged 50-60 years with Graves' hyperthyroidism. The material sequenced was blood. CDR3 amino acids: CATSDPGRAGDTQYF. CDR3 DNA: TGTGCCACCAGTGACCCCGGGAGGGCAGGAGATACGCAGTATTTT.